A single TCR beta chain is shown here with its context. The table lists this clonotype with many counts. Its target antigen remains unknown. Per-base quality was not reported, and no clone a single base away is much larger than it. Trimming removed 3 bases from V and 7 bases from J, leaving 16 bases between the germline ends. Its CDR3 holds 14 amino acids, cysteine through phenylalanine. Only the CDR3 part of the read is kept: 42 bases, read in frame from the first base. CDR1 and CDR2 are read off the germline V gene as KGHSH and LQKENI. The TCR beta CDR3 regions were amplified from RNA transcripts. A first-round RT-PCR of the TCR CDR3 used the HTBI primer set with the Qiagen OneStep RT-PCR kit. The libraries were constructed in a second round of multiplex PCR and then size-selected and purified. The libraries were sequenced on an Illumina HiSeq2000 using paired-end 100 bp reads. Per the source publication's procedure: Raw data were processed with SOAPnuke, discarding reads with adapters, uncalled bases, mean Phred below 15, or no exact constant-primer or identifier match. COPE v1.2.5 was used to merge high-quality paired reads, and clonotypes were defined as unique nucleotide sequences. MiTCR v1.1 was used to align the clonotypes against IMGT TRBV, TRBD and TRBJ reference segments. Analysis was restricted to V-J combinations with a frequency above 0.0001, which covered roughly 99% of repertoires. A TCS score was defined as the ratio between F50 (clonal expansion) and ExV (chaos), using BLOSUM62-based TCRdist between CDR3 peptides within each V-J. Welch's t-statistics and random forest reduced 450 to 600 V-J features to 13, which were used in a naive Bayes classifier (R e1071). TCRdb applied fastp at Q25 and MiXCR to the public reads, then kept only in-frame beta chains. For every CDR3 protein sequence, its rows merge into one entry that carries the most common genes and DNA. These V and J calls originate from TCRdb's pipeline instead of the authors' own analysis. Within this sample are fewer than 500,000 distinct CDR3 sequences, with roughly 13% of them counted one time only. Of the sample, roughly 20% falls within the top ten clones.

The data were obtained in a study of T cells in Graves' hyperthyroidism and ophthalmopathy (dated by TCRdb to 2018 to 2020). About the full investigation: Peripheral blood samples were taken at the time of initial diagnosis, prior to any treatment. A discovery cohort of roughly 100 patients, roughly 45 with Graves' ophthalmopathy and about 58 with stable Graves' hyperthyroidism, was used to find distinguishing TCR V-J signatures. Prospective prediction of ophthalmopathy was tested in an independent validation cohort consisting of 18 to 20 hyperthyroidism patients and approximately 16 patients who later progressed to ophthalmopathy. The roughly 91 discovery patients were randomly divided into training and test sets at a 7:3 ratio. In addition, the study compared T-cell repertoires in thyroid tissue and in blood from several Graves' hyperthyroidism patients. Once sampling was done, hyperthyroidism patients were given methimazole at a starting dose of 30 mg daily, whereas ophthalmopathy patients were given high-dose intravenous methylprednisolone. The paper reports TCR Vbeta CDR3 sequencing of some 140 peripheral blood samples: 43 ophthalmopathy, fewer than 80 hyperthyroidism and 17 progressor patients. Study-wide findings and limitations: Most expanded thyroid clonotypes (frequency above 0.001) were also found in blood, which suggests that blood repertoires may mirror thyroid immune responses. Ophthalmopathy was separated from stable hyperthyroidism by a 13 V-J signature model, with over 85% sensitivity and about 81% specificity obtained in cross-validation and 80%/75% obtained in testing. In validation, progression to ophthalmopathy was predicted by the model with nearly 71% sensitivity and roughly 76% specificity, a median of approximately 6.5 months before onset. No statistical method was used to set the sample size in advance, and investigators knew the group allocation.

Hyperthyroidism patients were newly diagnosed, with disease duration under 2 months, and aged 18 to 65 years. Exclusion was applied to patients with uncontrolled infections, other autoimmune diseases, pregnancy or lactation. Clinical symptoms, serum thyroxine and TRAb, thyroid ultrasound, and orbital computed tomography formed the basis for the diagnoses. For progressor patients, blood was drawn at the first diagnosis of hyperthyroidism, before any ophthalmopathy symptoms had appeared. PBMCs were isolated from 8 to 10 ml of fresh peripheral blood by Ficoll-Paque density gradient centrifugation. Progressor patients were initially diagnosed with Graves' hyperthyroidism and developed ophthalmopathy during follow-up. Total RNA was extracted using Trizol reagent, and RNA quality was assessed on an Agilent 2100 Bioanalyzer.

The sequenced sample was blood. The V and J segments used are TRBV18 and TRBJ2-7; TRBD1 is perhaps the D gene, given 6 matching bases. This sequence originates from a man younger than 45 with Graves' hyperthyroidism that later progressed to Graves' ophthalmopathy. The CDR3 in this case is CASSPGNRAGEQYF. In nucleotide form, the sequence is TGTGCCAGCTCACCGGGAAACAGGGCCGGTGAGCAGTACTTC.